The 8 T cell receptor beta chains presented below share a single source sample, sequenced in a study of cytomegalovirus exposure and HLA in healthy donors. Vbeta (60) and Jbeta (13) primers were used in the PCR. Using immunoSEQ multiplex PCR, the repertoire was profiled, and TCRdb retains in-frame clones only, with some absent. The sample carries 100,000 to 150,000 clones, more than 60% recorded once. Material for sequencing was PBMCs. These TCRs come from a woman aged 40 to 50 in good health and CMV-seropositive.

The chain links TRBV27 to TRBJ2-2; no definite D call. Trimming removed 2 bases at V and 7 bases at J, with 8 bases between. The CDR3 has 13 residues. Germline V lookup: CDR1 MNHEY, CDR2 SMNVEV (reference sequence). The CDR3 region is CASSLIRGGELFF. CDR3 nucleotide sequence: TGTGCCAGCAGTTTAATTCGAGGCGGGGAGCTGTTTTTT.

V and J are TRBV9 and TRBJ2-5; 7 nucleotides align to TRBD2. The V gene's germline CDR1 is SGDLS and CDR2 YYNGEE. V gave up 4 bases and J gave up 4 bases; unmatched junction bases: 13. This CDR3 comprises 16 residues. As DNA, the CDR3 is TGTGCCAGCAGCAAATCCCTGGGGGGGAAAGGAGAGACCCAGTACTTC. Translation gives CASSKSLGGKGETQYF.

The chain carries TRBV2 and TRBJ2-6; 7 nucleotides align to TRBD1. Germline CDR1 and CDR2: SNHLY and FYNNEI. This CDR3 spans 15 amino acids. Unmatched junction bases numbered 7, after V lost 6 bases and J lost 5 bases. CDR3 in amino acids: CASRPDRDRANVLTF. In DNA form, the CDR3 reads TGTGCCAGCAGGCCCGACAGGGATAGGGCCAACGTCCTGACTTTC.

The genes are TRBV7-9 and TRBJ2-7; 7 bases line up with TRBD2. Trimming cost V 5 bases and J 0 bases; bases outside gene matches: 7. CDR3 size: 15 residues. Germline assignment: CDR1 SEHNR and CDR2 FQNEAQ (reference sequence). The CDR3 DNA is TGTGCCAGCAGCCCTAGGGCGGGGGTCTCCTACGAGCAGTACTTC. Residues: CASSPRAGVSYEQYF.

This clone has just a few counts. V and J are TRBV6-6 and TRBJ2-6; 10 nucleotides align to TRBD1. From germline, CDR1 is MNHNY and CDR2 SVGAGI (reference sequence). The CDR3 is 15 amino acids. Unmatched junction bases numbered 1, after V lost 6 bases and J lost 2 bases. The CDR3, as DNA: TGTGCCAGCAGGGGACAGGGGACTGGGGCCAACGTCCTGACTTTC. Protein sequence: CASRGQGTGANVLTF.

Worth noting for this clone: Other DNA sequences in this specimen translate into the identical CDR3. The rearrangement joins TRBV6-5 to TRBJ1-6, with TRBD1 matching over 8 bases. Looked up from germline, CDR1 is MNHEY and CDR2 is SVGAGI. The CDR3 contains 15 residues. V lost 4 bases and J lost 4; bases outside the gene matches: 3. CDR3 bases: TGTGCCAGCAGTTCCGGGACAGGATATAATTCACCCCTCCACTTT. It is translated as CASSSGTGYNSPLHF.

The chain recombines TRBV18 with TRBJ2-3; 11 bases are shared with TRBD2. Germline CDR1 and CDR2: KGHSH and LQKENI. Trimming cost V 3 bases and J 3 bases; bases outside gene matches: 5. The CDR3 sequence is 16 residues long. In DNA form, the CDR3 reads TGTGCCAGCTCACCGAAGGCTAGCGGGAGGACAGATACGCAGTATTTT. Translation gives CASSPKASGRTDTQYF.

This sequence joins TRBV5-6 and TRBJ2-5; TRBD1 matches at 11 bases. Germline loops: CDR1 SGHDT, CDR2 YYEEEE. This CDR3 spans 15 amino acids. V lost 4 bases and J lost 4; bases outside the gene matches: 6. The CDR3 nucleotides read TGTGCCAGCAGCCGCCGGACAGGGGGCAGAGAGACCCAGTACTTC. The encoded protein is CASSRRTGGRETQYF.